This TCR beta chain is drawn from a study of T cell changes during pregnancy in multiple sclerosis (dated by TCRdb to about 2019). In the study overall: Changes in the T cell repertoire over the course of pregnancy were examined in this study in women with multiple sclerosis.

Concerning this clone: Its antigen is unknown. No qualities accompany the bases; no much larger clone lies one base away.

The CDR3 runs 14 amino acids, cysteine and phenylalanine included. The read is trimmed to its CDR3 DNA, 42 bases read in frame from base 1. From a lookup of the germline V gene (reference sequence), CDR1 and CDR2 are MNHEY and SMNVEV. V has 2 bases trimmed and J has 5 bases trimmed; junction bases matching no gene number 4. The library was made by the immunoSEQ multiplex PCR assay. TCRdb mirrors the immuneACCESS table, restricted to in-frame sequences. Some clones are absent from its copies; in checked studies, under half trace to an unresolved V gene, and the reason for the others is unknown. In all, the sample holds tens of thousands of clones, and 91% of those were seen once. The ten largest clones capture approximately 6.1% of the sample.

The sequence came from a female donor with multiple sclerosis, enrolled in a pregnancy study. The sequencing used CD8+ T cells from peripheral blood mononuclear cells, collected in the second trimester of pregnancy. Recombination connected TRBV27 to TRBJ1-1; a stretch of 8 junction bases matches TRBD1. The CDR3 region reads CASSLQGAWTEAFF. In nucleotides, the sequence is TGTGCCAGCAGTTTACAGGGGGCTTGGACTGAAGCTTTCTTT.